The rows below give T cell receptor beta chains drawn from one sample of a study of radiotherapy plus CTLA-4 blockade in lung cancer. TCRdb's table, derived via immunoSEQ multiplex PCR, lists solely in-frame clones and lacks some. Of some 110,000 clones detected, over 65% appear once; the ten largest clones hold roughly 3.3%. Material: peripheral blood, obtained from a patient treated with radiotherapy plus ipilimumab. The origin of the receptors is a human donor with non-small cell lung cancer that progressed on radiotherapy plus ipilimumab. Some clones in this sample may be carry-over from other donors' samples. Both conserved end residues are part of each CDR3. The order of the fields is clone size, J gene, D gene, V gene, CDR3 length, CDR3 protein, CDR3 DNA. D genes are given only for firm matches. Expanded clones get a size class; other rows say once, few or many, or leave the size out.

-	TRBJ1-3	-	TRBV4-2	18	CASSQDGSGSTRGNTIYF	TGTGCCAGCAGCCAAGACGGGTCGGGGTCCACCCGCGGAAACACCATATATTTT
-	TRBJ2-1	TRBD1	TRBV4-3	17	CASSQVRSQGPYNEQFF	TGCGCCAGCAGCCAAGTAAGGTCACAGGGGCCCTACAATGAGCAGTTCTTC
-	TRBJ1-5	-	TRBV9	15	CASSPWDGRDQPQHF	TGTGCCAGCAGCCCCTGGGACGGAAGGGACCAGCCCCAGCATTTT
few	TRBJ2-7	-	TRBV28	12	CASSFSESEQYF	TGTGCCAGCAGTTTTTCAGAAAGTGAGCAGTACTTC
-	TRBJ1-2	-	TRBV7-8	14	CASSLQGLSYGYTF	TGTGCCAGCAGCTTACAGGGCCTTTCCTATGGCTACACCTTC
-	TRBJ1-1	-	TRBV5-4	13	CASKDQGNTEAFF	TGTGCCAGCAAGGATCAGGGGAACACTGAAGCTTTCTTT
once	TRBJ2-1	TRBD2	TRBV11-3	13	CASSLGLAGPLFF	TGTGCCAGCAGCCTAGGACTAGCGGGGCCCCTGTTCTTC
-	TRBJ2-1	-	TRBV7-2	15	CASRPTGTDYNEQFF	TGTGCCAGCAGGCCAACCGGGACCGATTACAATGAGCAGTTCTTC
few	TRBJ1-3	TRBD1	TRBV11-3	15	CASSLGPDRRNTIYF	TGTGCCAGCAGCCTCGGGCCGGACAGGAGAAACACCATATATTTT
-	TRBJ2-2	TRBD1	TRBV13	16	CASSPEDRGNTGELFF	TGTGCCAGCAGCCCCGAGGACAGGGGGAACACCGGGGAGCTGTTTTTT
-	TRBJ1-6	-	TRBV10-3	13	CAIGENNNSPLHF	TGTGCCATCGGGGAAAACAATAATTCACCCCTCCACTTT
-	TRBJ1-2	TRBD1	TRBV19	15	CASTILQGAAYGYTF	TGTGCCAGTACCATCCTTCAGGGGGCGGCCTATGGCTACACCTTC
few	TRBJ1-6	TRBD1	TRBV6-6	15	CASRKRDRGVSPLHF	TGTGCCAGCAGGAAGAGGGACAGGGGAGTTTCACCCCTCCACTTT
-	TRBJ1-2	-	TRBV19	13	CASSGKDSYGYTF	TGTGCCAGTAGCGGGAAGGACTCCTATGGCTACACCTTC
-	TRBJ2-2	TRBD1	TRBV2	14	CASQGQGASGELFF	TGTGCCAGCCAGGGACAGGGGGCGAGCGGGGAGCTGTTTTTT
-	TRBJ2-3	-	TRBV2	14	CASSFPAQTSTQYF	TGTGCCAGCAGTTTCCCAGCCCAGACGAGCACGCAGTATTTT
few	TRBJ1-6	TRBD1	TRBV11-2	15	CASSLTGLGNSPLHF	TGTGCCAGCAGCCTGACAGGGCTGGGTAATTCACCCCTCCACTTT
-	TRBJ1-3	TRBD1	TRBV11-2	16	CASSPRTGLIGNTIYF	TGTGCCAGCAGCCCAAGGACAGGGCTGATTGGAAACACCATATATTTT
-	TRBJ2-7	TRBD2	TRBV5-1	15	CASSLDGGNTYEQYF	TGCGCCAGCAGCCTGGACGGGGGGAATACATACGAGCAGTACTTC
-	TRBJ2-5	-	TRBV5-1	14	CASSLGAYQETQYF	TGCGCCAGCAGCTTGGGGGCATACCAAGAGACCCAGTACTTC
-	TRBJ1-2	TRBD1	TRBV19	16	CASQRDRGSLNYGYTF	TGTGCCAGTCAAAGGGACAGGGGCAGCCTCAACTATGGCTACACCTTC
-	TRBJ2-5	-	TRBV2	13	CASSTTLPETQYF	TGTGCCAGCAGTACTACTTTGCCGGAGACCCAGTACTTC
-	TRBJ1-2	-	TRBV28	11	CASEVNYGYTF	TGTGCCAGCGAGGTTAACTATGGCTACACCTTC
-	TRBJ1-2	-	TRBV25-1	13	CASSPMGGLGYTF	TGTGCCAGCAGTCCCATGGGGGGGCTTGGCTACACCTTC
-	TRBJ1-5	-	TRBV7-2	15	CASSLVGLGNQPQHF	TGTGCCAGCAGCTTAGTAGGGCTGGGAAATCAGCCCCAGCATTTT
-	TRBJ1-2	-	TRBV28	12	CASSLSLYGYTF	TGTGCCAGCAGTTTAAGTCTTTATGGCTACACCTTC
-	TRBJ2-7	TRBD2	TRBV2	14	CASRSIGLAYEQYF	TGTGCCAGCCGGTCAATTGGACTAGCCTACGAGCAGTACTTC
-	TRBJ2-7	-	TRBV4-1	13	CASSQDGDYEQYF	TGCGCCAGCAGCCAAGATGGGGATTACGAGCAGTACTTC
-	TRBJ2-1	-	TRBV7-9	16	CASSPPTGPSYNEQFF	TGTGCCAGCAGTCCACCCACAGGGCCCTCCTACAATGAGCAGTTCTTC
-	TRBJ1-1	-	TRBV6-5	14	CASTPTGGLPEAFF	TGTGCCAGCACTCCTACCGGGGGGTTGCCTGAAGCTTTCTTT
-	TRBJ2-2	-	TRBV7-9	14	CASRQNTRTGELFF	TGTGCCAGCAGACAAAATACCAGAACCGGGGAGCTGTTTTTT
-	TRBJ1-1	-	TRBV6-5	14	CASSYRRWSTEAFF	TGTGCCAGCAGTTACCGCAGATGGAGCACTGAAGCTTTCTTT
-	TRBJ1-1	-	TRBV15	14	CATSRGHGDTEAFF	TGTGCCACCAGCAGAGGGCATGGGGACACTGAAGCTTTCTTT
-	TRBJ2-1	-	TRBV5-1	14	CASSLVPSDNEQFF	TGCGCCAGCAGCTTGGTGCCCTCAGACAATGAGCAGTTCTTC
-	TRBJ1-2	-	TRBV27	18	CASSLSAYILSGQSGYTF	TGTGCCAGCAGTTTATCGGCTTACATCCTCAGCGGGCAGAGTGGCTACACCTTC
once	TRBJ2-7	-	TRBV4-2	13	CASSQDRAGRSYF	TGTGCCAGCAGCCAAGATCGGGCAGGCCGCTCCTATTTC